These T cell receptor beta chains were read from a single sample in a study of blood T cell repertoires in COVID-19. TCRdb keeps only in-frame clones here, not all; method: immunoSEQ multiplex PCR. The data contain around 370,000 clones, 88% of them singletons. The material sequenced was PBMCs or T cells enriched from blood (not recorded which). The origin of the receptors is a woman between 18 and 30 years old who had recovered from COVID-19. CDR3s include the opening cysteine and the closing phenylalanine or tryptophan.

TRBV11-2	TRBJ1-3	CASSLVQGGNTIYF
TRBV7-8	TRBJ1-1	CASSGLWTAFGYTEAFF
TRBV5-4	TRBJ1-2	CASSLPLGRVDYGYTF
TRBV4-1	TRBJ2-5	CASSQGTAGETQYF
TRBV11-3	TRBJ2-7	CASSVTTGNLYEQYF
TRBV6-2/TRBV6-3	TRBJ2-3	CASSYGLARSDTQYF
TRBV4-1	TRBJ1-3	CASSQDSGRGSGNTIYF
TRBV7-3	TRBJ2-5	CASSSTGGRETQYF
TRBV4-1	TRBJ1-1	CASTPRDSQMNTEAFF
TRBV23-1	TRBJ2-7	CASSLKYLDRPHEQYF
TRBV19	TRBJ2-2	CASDKGTGELFF
TRBV30	TRBJ1-1	CAWRGGDTEAFF
TRBV4-1	TRBJ1-6	CASSQDQGGRSPLHF
TRBV3-1/TRBV3-2	TRBJ1-1	CASSPRGNTEAFF
TRBV7-9	TRBJ1-1	CASSLETGAFF
TRBV27	TRBJ2-1	CASSLRAGVWNEQFF
TRBV6-5	TRBJ2-6	CASRRQSSGANVLTF
TRBV6-4	TRBJ1-5	CASTVLQGRNQPQHF
TRBV2	TRBJ2-3	CASRPSTSTDTQYF
TRBV25-1	TRBJ1-1	CASGGTGIQRPKAFF
TRBV5-1	TRBJ1-3	CASSLASAEAGNTIYF
TRBV7-8	TRBJ2-2	CASRQNTGELFF
TRBV7-2	TRBJ2-4	CASSFQGRGKGLDKNIQYF
TRBV28	TRBJ1-6	CASRVRESSYNSPLHF
TRBV11-3	TRBJ2-3	CASSGQGSYTDTQYF
TRBV9	TRBJ2-2	CASSVPRTGEGASGELFF
TRBV5-4	TRBJ2-5	CASSWEGGKRTQYF
TRBV3-1/TRBV3-2	TRBJ2-1	CASSQAGAVSYNEQFF
TRBV5-1	TRBJ1-5	CASSPGDTYNQPQHF
TRBV23-1	TRBJ1-2	CASSQSRINYGYTF
TRBV7-6	TRBJ1-4	CASSLSKGLELFF
TRBV5-1	TRBJ1-4	CASSSGTGGEKLFF
TRBV27	TRBJ1-4	CASSSRVWPAANEKLFF
TRBV7-9	TRBJ2-5	CASSLGDRGRETQYF
TRBV4-1	TRBJ2-7	CASSFSGSAYEQYF
TRBV27	TRBJ2-1	CASSLGSGGANEQFF
TRBV4-3	TRBJ1-4	CASSPGPTNEKLFF
TRBV19	TRBJ1-5	CASSEGQFSNQPQHF
TRBV5-5	TRBJ1-1	CASSLTGTNTEAFF
TRBV19	TRBJ2-2	CASSTPGGQGIGELFF
TRBV10-2	TRBJ2-1	CASRLAGFNEQFF
TRBV3-1/TRBV3-2	TRBJ1-1	CASSQRATEAFF
TRBV18	TRBJ1-1	CASSQGVGNTEAFF
TRBV10-3	TRBJ1-1	CAISESRSGTTEAFF
TRBV7-6	TRBJ2-5	CASSLSVDSQETQYF
TRBV28	TRBJ2-3	CASSLMLAGGADTQYF
TRBV9	TRBJ2-2	CASSVGPGVGDTGELFF
TRBV5-1	TRBJ1-1	CASSLDYRGRRSTEAFF
TRBV5-8	TRBJ1-2	CASSLDRANYGYTF
TRBV3-1/TRBV3-2	TRBJ1-5	CASSLSWSTGEDNQPQHF
TRBV30	TRBJ1-4	CAFRQASNEKLFF
TRBV30	TRBJ2-3	CAWSVVFGQAYRMGTQYF
TRBV9	TRBJ1-6	CASSPLLSYNSPLHF
TRBV4-3	TRBJ1-6	CASSQDSAGLNSPLHF
TRBV7-9	TRBJ1-5	CASSQETGVGQPQHF